The sequence of this T cell receptor (beta chain) was determined in a study of beta chain features in type 1 diabetes (dated by TCRdb to between 2018 and 2020). For the wider study: Mean age, gender distribution, total cell number and subset yield were not different between patients and healthy donors. A total of over 95,000,000 sorted cells were examined across all samples, and RNA yield correlated strongly with the number of cells per subset. In the study, TCRB repertoires of sorted circulating CD4+ T cell subsets from recently diagnosed type 1 diabetes patients were compared with those of matched healthy donors. Whereas all 30 or so donors provided naive and central memory subsets, regulatory and stem cell-like memory subsets were isolated from just 8 patients and about eight healthy donors.

The entire isolated RNA was reverse transcribed using the High Capacity cDNA Reverse Transcription Kit, and thus expressed TCRB transcripts were sequenced. Deep immunoSEQ sequencing was applied to naive, central memory and regulatory T cell samples, giving an average of roughly 3.3 million total reads per sample. Sorted cells were lysed in RLT buffer and RNA was extracted with DNase-treated RNeasy Micro or Mini kits, depending on cell number. Each cell subset was processed on its own to prevent cross-contamination, while patient and healthy donor samples were processed together. The immunoSEQ multiplex PCR was used to amplify TCRB sequences from cDNA, generating 87-bp fragments that spanned the CDR3 region. Sequencing of the amplicons was performed on the Illumina HiSeq platform. The study's own analysis went as follows. PCR bias was corrected computationally using synthetic template baselines, and reads within Hamming distance 2 were collapsed, with unmergeable singletons discarded. Reads were aligned to IMGT to assign V, D and J genes, CDR3 length, and insertions or deletions at six rearrangement sites. Within each subset, clonotype counts were normalized to the number of sorted cells before true diversity and Gini coefficients were calculated with the tcR R package. The overlap coefficient, calculated on TCRB nucleotide sequences, was used to measure repertoire sharing. The table comes from immuneACCESS by way of TCRdb, which keeps in-frame sequences with V and J called. Part of the clones is missing from these tables; in studies checked, under half for an unresolved V gene and the rest for unknown reasons. The V and J calls and clone size are taken from that table; D and trimming were inferred from the DNA. The table for this sample lists 100,000 to 150,000 clones; 7% to 10% of them were counted only once. Together, the top ten hold 0.75% of the sample.

This clone came up many times. No antigen is known for it. No base-level quality is on record; no much larger clone is a single base apart. Each donor gave one peripheral blood draw, averaging approximately 120 mL, which was collected into heparinised tubes. Using a panel that included CD45RO, CCR7, CD25, CD127, CD95 and CD27, naive, central memory, regulatory and stem cell-like memory CD4+ T cells were sorted on a BD FACSAria II. A purity above 95% was achieved for all sorted populations. PBMCs were separated immediately by Lymphoprep density gradient centrifugation and were stained directly, without being cultured. Samples were stained and sorted in pairs, with one healthy donor and one patient per experiment, so that batch effects were minimized. Study-level results and caveats: Because cDNA was sequenced instead of genomic DNA, highly expressing activated cells could be over-represented, though the groups showed no difference in activation or CD3 levels. Patients with type 1 diabetes made fewer insertions and deleted more nucleotides at VDJ recombination sites, implying thymic rearrangement abnormalities. PCR might favor shorter templates, but patient and control samples were amplified and corrected together, so any skew would affect both groups equally. Because the HLA sub-analyses included only small numbers of individuals, any influence of HLA type on TCRB rearrangement was left unresolved. Type 1 diabetes patients showed a moderate but significant shortening of TCRB CDR3 length in all four CD4+ subsets. The naive, central memory and regulatory TCRB repertoires appeared to resemble one another more closely among patients than among healthy donors.

From the cysteine up to the phenylalanine, the CDR3 has a length of 13 residues. Solely the CDR3 DNA is kept, with 39 bases framed from the first base. For this chain, trimming is 6 bases at the V end and 6 bases at the J end, and the number of junction bases without a gene match is 3. The germline V gene (reference sequence) sets CDR1 to SGHNT and CDR2 to YYREEE. This chain joins TRBV5-4 to TRBJ1-6, with 7 bases in between that match TRBD1. This TCR was sampled from a young man with type 1 diabetes. Input material: central memory CD4+ T cells from blood. The CDR3 here reads CASTRDSNSPLHF. The DNA sequence is as follows: TGTGCCAGCACTCGGGACAGTAATTCACCCCTCCACTTT.